This record concerns one TCR beta chain sequence. This specimen comes from a study of T cell responses to AZD1222 COVID-19 vaccine. The repertoire was sequenced with immunoSEQ multiplex PCR; TCRdb's copy has only in-frame clones and lacks some. The sample includes over 75,000 clones, approximately 89% of them seen just once. Germline V gene data show CDR1 as SGHTA and CDR2 as FQGNSA. The CDR3 extends over 16 amino acids. The V gene end was trimmed by 4 bases and the J gene end by 3 bases; junction bases not matched to a gene: 8. This TCR was sampled from an adult in good health. The sample consisted of peripheral blood, taken on day 0 of AZD1222 vaccination. J is TRBJ2-3 and V is TRBV7-2; TRBD1 agrees at 9 bases. CDR3 sequence (DNA): TGTGCCAGCAGCTCGAGGACAGGGGTGGTTACAGATACGCAGTATTTT. Amino acid sequence: CASSSRTGVVTDTQYF.